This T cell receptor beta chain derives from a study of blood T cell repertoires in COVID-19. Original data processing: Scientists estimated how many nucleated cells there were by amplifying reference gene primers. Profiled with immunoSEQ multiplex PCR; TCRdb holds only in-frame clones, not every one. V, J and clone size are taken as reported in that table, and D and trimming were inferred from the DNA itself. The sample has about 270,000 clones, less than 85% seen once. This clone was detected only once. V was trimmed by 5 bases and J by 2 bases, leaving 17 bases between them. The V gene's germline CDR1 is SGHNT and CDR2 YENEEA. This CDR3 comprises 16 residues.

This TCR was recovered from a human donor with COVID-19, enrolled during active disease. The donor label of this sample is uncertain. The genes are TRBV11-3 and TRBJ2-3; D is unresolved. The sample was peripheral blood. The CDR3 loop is CASSDTPDSFTDTQYF. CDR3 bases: TGTGCCAGCAGCGATACCCCCGACTCGTTCACAGATACGCAGTATTTT.